The next 20 T cell receptor beta chains were all read from a single sample in a study of T-cell reconstitution after alpha-beta-depleted transplantation in children (dated by TCRdb to about 2016). Library method: PCR. Sequencing used an Illumina HiSeq 2500. To normalize quantification of the TCRbeta repertoire, the TCR libraries were built with molecular barcoding that relied on unique molecular identifiers. TCRdb itself trimmed the public reads at Q25 with fastp, ran MiXCR and retained productive beta chains. Rows are unified per CDR3 protein, each entry keeping the most common DNA and genes. In all, the sample holds roughly 500,000 distinct CDR3 sequences, and approximately 20% of those were seen once. The top ten constitute 2.5% to 3.5% of the sample. The sample consisted of PBMCs from the stem cell graft donor, taken from the stem cell graft. These receptors were collected from a human donor who donated a stem cell graft to a child with acute lymphoblastic leukemia.

V usage is TRBV5-5 and J usage is TRBJ2-7, with TRBD1 as a possible D gene (6 bases). The V end was cut by 3 bases, the J end by 0 bases, with 16 bases between. The CDR3 length is 16 residues. Looked up from germline, CDR1 is SGHKS and CDR2 is YYEKEE (reference sequence). CDR3 bases: TGTGCCAGCAGCTCCCGGACAGTACCAAGCTCCTACGAGCAGTACTTC. Protein: CASSSRTVPSSYEQYF.

This clonotype showed up just a few times. The chain combines TRBV7-9 with TRBJ2-7; D unclear. The ends were cut back, 1 base at V and 2 bases at J, with 9 bases in the middle. Per germline, CDR1 SEHNR and CDR2 FQNEAQ (reference sequence). The CDR3 runs to 14 residues. The CDR3 nucleotides are TGTGCCAGCAGCTTAGTAGTGAAGCCCTACGAGCAGTACTTC. This codes for CASSLVVKPYEQYF.

The table lists this clonotype with a few counts. J is TRBJ2-3 and V is TRBV29-1, with 8 nucleotides matching TRBD1. CDR1 and CDR2 from the germline V gene are SQVTM and ANQGSEA. V lost 6 bases and J lost 6; bases outside the gene matches: 14. The CDR3 has 15 amino acids. CDR3 protein: CSVKTRDRRDDTQYF. The CDR3 DNA sequence: TGCAGCGTGAAGACCCGGGACAGGAGGGACGATACGCAGTATTTT.

The sample holds a few counts of this clonotype. This chain connects TRBV6-5 to TRBJ1-3, with 8 bases aligning to TRBD1. After removal of 0 bases from V and 4 bases from J, the junction contained 2 bases not matched to a gene. The CDR3 sequence is 15 residues long. Germline V gene data show CDR1 as MNHEY and CDR2 as SVGAGI. The chain's CDR3 is CASSYSPGGGNTIYF. CDR3 nucleotides: TGTGCCAGCAGTTACTCGCCAGGGGGCGGAAACACCATATATTTT.

This clonotype was counted a few times. The chain combines TRBV6-5 with TRBJ2-1; no definite D call. V lost 3 bases, J lost 8 bases, and 17 bases lay in between. This CDR3 region has 15 residues. Germline V gene lookup returns CDR1 MNHEY and CDR2 SVGAGI. The CDR3 DNA is TGTGCCAGCAGTTATAAAGGACCGCCCTTGGATGAGCAGTTCTTC. Protein sequence: CASSYKGPPLDEQFF.

This clonotype was seen a handful of times. The CDR3 nucleotides read TGTGCCAGCACCCGAGACAGGCGCGGAACCGGGGAGCTGTTTTTT. This translates into CASTRDRRGTGELFF. This chain uses TRBV28 with TRBJ2-2, with D perhaps matching TRBD1 (6 bases). Germline values: CDR1 MDHEN, CDR2 SYDVKM. The V end was cut by 7 bases, the J end by 5 bases, with 17 bases between. There are 15 residues in the CDR3. Full variable domain (missing parts from reference TRBV28 and TRBJ2-2): DVKVTQSSRYLVKRTGEKVFLECVQDMDHENMFWYRQDPGLGLRLIYFSYDVKMKEKGDIPEGYSVSREKKERFSLILESASTNQTSMYLCASTRDRRGTGELFFGEGSRLTVL.

V and J are TRBV11-2 and TRBJ1-2; D unclear. This CDR3 contains 16 residues. Germline V lookup: CDR1 SGHAT, CDR2 FQNNGV. V lost 1 base and J lost 4, with 16 bases in between. The CDR3 DNA reads as TGTGCCAGCAGCTTAGTAGGGCGCCGAAGGGTCTATGGCTACACCTTC. Its protein is CASSLVGRRRVYGYTF.

The chain combines TRBV6-1 with TRBJ2-5; D unclear. V dropped 6 bases and J dropped 5 bases, with 16 bases sitting between them. Germline CDR1 and CDR2: MNHNS and SASEGT. The CDR3 is 14 amino acids. Written as DNA, the CDR3 is TGTGCCAGCAGGCGAACGGGTCGCCACGAGACCCAGTACTTC. It is translated as CASRRTGRHETQYF.

This clonotype appeared a few times. The chain recombines TRBV5-1 with TRBJ1-2; 11 positions agree with TRBD1. CDR3 length equals 15 residues. Germline V gene data show CDR1 as SGHRS and CDR2 as YFSETQ. J gave up 8 bases and V 4 bases, and 10 bases lay outside the gene matches. CDR3 sequence (DNA): TGCGCCAGCAGCCGAGTCGGACAGGGGGCTGAAGGCTACACCTTC. It is translated as CASSRVGQGAEGYTF.

The J gene is TRBJ2-1, the V gene TRBV29-1; 8 bases align to TRBD2. This CDR3 region has 14 residues. Germline CDR1 and CDR2: SQVTM and ANQGSEA. After removal of 7 bases from V and 7 bases from J, the junction contained 12 bases not matched to a gene. CDR3: CSAGPRLANNEQFF. CDR3 nucleotides: TGCAGCGCCGGGCCTCGACTAGCGAATAATGAGCAGTTCTTC.

This clonotype was counted only a few times. This chain joins TRBV6-5 and TRBJ2-3, with 9 positions matching TRBD2. The CDR3 sequence is 12 residues long. Per the germline V gene, CDR1 is MNHEY and CDR2 is SVGAGI. V trimming: 6 bases; J trimming: 14 bases; junction bases outside the gene matches: 9. CDR3 residues: CASRTLAGWVYF. The CDR3 region has the DNA TGTGCCAGCAGAACACTAGCGGGCTGGGTGTATTTT.

The V call is TRBV12-3 or TRBV12-4, the J call TRBJ2-1, with 7 bases that match TRBD2. After removal of 5 bases from V and 4 bases from J, the junction contained 8 bases not matched to a gene. The CDR3 sequence is 15 residues long. The CDR3 loop is CASSPLAEYYNEQFF. As DNA, the CDR3 is TGTGCCAGCAGTCCCCTAGCGGAGTATTACAATGAGCAGTTCTTC.

This clonotype has just a few counts. The V gene is TRBV19, the J gene TRBJ1-1; no clear D gene. V lost 1 base to trimming and J lost 9 bases, with 9 bases between them. The CDR3 has 12 residues. Germline assignment: CDR1 LNHDA and CDR2 SQIVND (reference sequence). CDR3 sequence (DNA): TGTGCCAGTAGTATAGGGGCAGCAAAAGCTTTCTTT. It is translated as CASSIGAAKAFF.

The chain links TRBV27 to TRBJ1-1, with D hard to call. The CDR3 length is 14 residues. CDR1 MNHEY and CDR2 SMNVEV come from the germline V gene (reference sequence). With 6 bases removed from V and 4 bases from J, the gap between germline ends came to 15 bases. CDR3 in amino acids: CASSLLGEGTEAFF. CDR3 DNA: TGTGCCAGCAGCCTGCTCGGGGAGGGCACTGAAGCTTTCTTT.

The rearrangement joins TRBV12-3 or TRBV12-4 to TRBJ2-7; TRBD1 matches 11 bases. This CDR3 has 14 amino acids. V lost 6 bases, J lost 5 bases, and 6 bases stayed unmatched. The CDR3 protein is CASRHGQGADEQYF. The CDR3 nucleotides are TGTGCCAGCAGGCACGGACAGGGGGCCGACGAGCAGTACTTC.

The chain carries TRBV27 and TRBJ2-1; D is perhaps TRBD1 (5 bases). Germline V CDR1 and CDR2: MNHEY, SMNVEV (reference sequence). V lost 1 base, J lost 4 bases, and 11 bases lay in between. The CDR3 spans 15 residues. CDR3 nucleotide sequence: TGTGCCAGCAGTTTATGGACACCCTTATACAATGAGCAGTTCTTC. Translated, it gives CASSLWTPLYNEQFF.

The V and J genes are TRBV20-1 and TRBJ1-5; no definite D call. CDR3 length equals 15 residues. V dropped 5 bases and J dropped 2 bases, with 16 bases sitting between them. Germline V CDR1 and CDR2: DFQATT, SNEGSKA (reference sequence). The CDR3 here is CSAARGGDGNQPQHF. The CDR3, as DNA: TGCAGTGCTGCTCGGGGAGGAGATGGCAATCAGCCCCAGCATTTT.

This clonotype was counted only a few times. V is TRBV20-1 and J is TRBJ2-7; D remains ambiguous. V was shortened by 4 bases and J by 0 bases, with 10 bases between the two germline ends. Germline values: CDR1 DFQATT, CDR2 SNEGSKA (reference sequence). The CDR3 covers 13 residues. In DNA, the CDR3 is TGCAGTGCTACGCCGACCGCCTCCTACGAGCAGTACTTC. Protein product: CSATPTASYEQYF.

This clonotype was seen a few times. The V gene is TRBV15, the J gene TRBJ2-2; 12 bases map to TRBD1. This CDR3 contains 17 residues. Germline CDR1 is LNHNV and CDR2 is YYDKDF (reference sequence). V was pared by 2 bases and J by 4 bases, with 5 bases of the junction left unmatched. The CDR3 is CATSRRPGQGATGELFF. DNA for the CDR3: TGTGCCACCAGCAGACGCCCGGGACAGGGGGCCACCGGGGAGCTGTTTTTT.

This clonotype was counted between two and nine times. The genes are TRBV27 and TRBJ2-1; a possible D gene is TRBD1 (6 bases). CDR3 length equals 15 residues. Trimming pared 3 bases from V and 7 bases from J, leaving 16 bases between. Germline V gene lookup returns CDR1 MNHEY and CDR2 SMNVEV (reference sequence). DNA for the CDR3: TGTGCCAGCAGTTTCGGCGGACAGACTTTTAATGAGCAGTTCTTC. Residues: CASSFGGQTFNEQFF.